One and the same sample provided the 7 T cell receptor beta chains below, sequenced in a study of response to subunit inactivated influenza vaccine. Each CDR3 protein is one row after TCRdb ran MiXCR on the RT-PCR reads. This table has approximately 200,000 distinct CDR3 sequences, approximately 15% appearing once. This material consisted of CD8+ T cells sorted from PBMCs, taken more than 4 days after vaccination. The receptors here all came from a man aged 45 to 65 who received an inactivated influenza vaccine.

The chain employs TRBV3-1 and TRBJ1-2; the D gene is possibly TRBD1 (6 bases). This CDR3 spans 16 amino acids. Germline V lookup: CDR1 LGHDT, CDR2 YNNKEL (reference sequence). Trimming removed 4 bases from V and 4 bases from J, with 19 bases in between. CDR3 coding DNA: TGTGCCAGCAGCCCAACTGCGTACAGGGAGGCCTATGGCTACACCTTC. Translation: CASSPTAYREAYGYTF.

This clonotype has only a few counts. The chain carries TRBV6-5 and TRBJ2-2; TRBD1 agrees at 9 bases. With 2 bases clipped from V and 3 bases from J, the junction kept 1 base outside the gene matches. From germline, CDR1 is MNHEY and CDR2 SVGAGI. This CDR3 has 15 amino acids. Here the CDR3 DNA reads TGTGCCAGCAGTTACGACAGGGGGGACACCGGGGAGCTGTTTTTT. Translated: CASSYDRGDTGELFF.

The chain combines TRBV13 with TRBJ1-1, with 10 bases matching TRBD1. V shed 3 bases and J 2 bases; nucleotides not matched to a gene: 3. CDR3 length: 15 amino acids. Germline V lookup: CDR1 PRHDT, CDR2 FYEKMQ (reference sequence). The CDR3 bases are TGTGCCAGCAGCTTCGGGACAGGGGCCAACACTGAAGCTTTCTTT. As protein: CASSFGTGANTEAFF.

The chain couples TRBV7-9 to TRBJ2-4, with TRBD1 matching over 7 bases. Trimming removed 4 bases from V and 10 bases from J; junction bases left unmatched: 10. Per germline, CDR1 SEHNR and CDR2 FQNEAQ (reference sequence). The CDR3 loop spans 14 amino acids. The CDR3 nucleotides are TGTGCCAGCAGCTATGTCGGGACAGCCGAGATTCAGTACTTC. Translation: CASSYVGTAEIQYF.

The chain links TRBV2 to TRBJ1-2; no definite D call. The CDR3 is made up of 16 amino acids. Trimming pared 0 bases from V and 4 bases from J, leaving 15 bases between. The germline V gene encodes CDR1 SNHLY and CDR2 FYNNEI. The CDR3 DNA follows: TGTGCCAGCAGTGAAGCGATAAAGGCCTCCGCCTATGGCTACACCTTC. Its translation: CASSEAIKASAYGYTF.

Remarks on this clonotype: This may be a read error: a much more frequent sequence differs by one nucleotide. The chain joins TRBV10-3 to TRBJ2-3; D is possibly TRBD1 (6 bases). The CDR3 totals 16 residues. The germline V gene has CDR1 ENHRY and CDR2 SYGVKD. CDR3 protein: CAINGDKTGNTDKQYF. Here the CDR3 DNA reads TGTGCCATCAACGGGGACAAGACAGGAAACACAGATAAGCAGTATTTT.

This clonotype turned up a few times. The CDR3 region has the DNA TGTGCCACCAGCAGTGAAGACAGGGGATTGAACACTGAAGCTTTCTTT. It translates to CATSSEDRGLNTEAFF. The chain joins TRBV15 to TRBJ1-1; 8 nucleotides agree with TRBD1. Germline-derived CDR1 and CDR2 are LNHNV and YYDKDF (reference sequence). V lost 3 bases, J lost 0 bases, and 6 bases stayed unmatched. This CDR3 is 16 amino acids long.